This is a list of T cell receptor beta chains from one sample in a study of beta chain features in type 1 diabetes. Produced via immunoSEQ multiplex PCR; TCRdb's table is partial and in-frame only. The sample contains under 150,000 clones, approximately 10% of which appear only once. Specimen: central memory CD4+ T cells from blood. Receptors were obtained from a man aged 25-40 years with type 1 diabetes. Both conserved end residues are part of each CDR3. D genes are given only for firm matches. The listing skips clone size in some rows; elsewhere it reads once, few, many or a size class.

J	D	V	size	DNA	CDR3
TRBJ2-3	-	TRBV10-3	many	TGTGCCATCTCCGGGGACACAGATACGCAGTATTTT	CAISGDTDTQYF
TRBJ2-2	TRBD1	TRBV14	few	TGTGCCAGCAGCCTTCGGACAGGGGGCGCGTATACCGGGGAGCTGTTTTTT	CASSLRTGGAYTGELFF
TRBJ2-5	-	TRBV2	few	TGTGCCACCCACAGGGACCAAGAGACCCAGTACTTC	CATHRDQETQYF
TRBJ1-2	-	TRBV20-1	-	TGCAGTGCTATACAGGACTATGGCTACACCTTC	CSAIQDYGYTF
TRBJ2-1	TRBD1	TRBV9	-	TGTGCCAGCAGCGTGGGTTCCGGGACAGGTTACAATGAGCAGTTCTTC	CASSVGSGTGYNEQFF
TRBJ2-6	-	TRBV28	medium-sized	TGTGCCAGCAGTCCCGACAGCTCTGGGGCCAACGTCCTGACTTTC	CASSPDSSGANVLTF
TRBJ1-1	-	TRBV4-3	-	TGCGCCAGCAGCCAACTGGGCACGAACACTGAAGCTTTCTTT	CASSQLGTNTEAFF
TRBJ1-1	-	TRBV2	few	TGTGCCAGCAGGCAGGGTCAGAACACTGAAGCTTTCTTT	CASRQGQNTEAFF
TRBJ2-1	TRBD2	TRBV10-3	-	TGTGCCATCAGTTCTAGCGGGTCGCTCTCCTACAATGAGCAGTTCTTC	CAISSSGSLSYNEQFF
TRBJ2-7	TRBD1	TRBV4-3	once	TGCGCCAGCAGCCAAGACTTGGGGACAGGGTACGAGCAGTACTTC	CASSQDLGTGYEQYF
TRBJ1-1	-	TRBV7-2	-	TGTGCCAGCAGCTCCCACGCCCTACCTACTGAAGCTTTCTTT	CASSSHALPTEAFF
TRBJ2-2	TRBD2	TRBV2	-	TGTGCCAGCAGCCCGGGACTAGAGAACACCGGGGAGCTGTTTTTT	CASSPGLENTGELFF
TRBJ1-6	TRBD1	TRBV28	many	TGTGCCAGCAGAGTCCAGGGGGATTATTCACCCCTCCACTTT	CASRVQGDYSPLHF
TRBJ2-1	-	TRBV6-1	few	TGTGCCAGCAGTTATTGGGGGGATGATGAGCAGTTCTTC	CASSYWGDDEQFF
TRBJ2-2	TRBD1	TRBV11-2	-	TGTGCCAGCAGCCAGACAGGGGGCCGGACCGGGGAGCTGTTTTTT	CASSQTGGRTGELFF
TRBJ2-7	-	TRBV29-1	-	TGCAGCGTTGTATATTCGCTCGGGGATTCAGGCTTCGAGCAGTACTTC	CSVVYSLGDSGFEQYF
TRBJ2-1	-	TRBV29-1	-	TGCAGCGCGAAGGGGGGGGAGCACAATGAGCAGTTCTTC	CSAKGGEHNEQFF
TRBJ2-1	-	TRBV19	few	TGTGCCAGTAGTCCCCACTCCTACAATGAGCAGTTCTTC	CASSPHSYNEQFF
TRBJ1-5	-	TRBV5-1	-	TGCGCCAGCAGCTTGACCTCAGGGACTAGCCAGCCCCAGCATTTT	CASSLTSGTSQPQHF
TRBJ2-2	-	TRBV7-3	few	TGTGCCAGCAGCTTACAACCCCCAGGGGCGTTCGGGGAGCTGTTTTTT	CASSLQPPGAFGELFF
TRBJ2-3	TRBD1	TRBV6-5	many	TGTGCCAGCAGCAAGACAGGGAGCACAGATACGCAGTATTTT	CASSKTGSTDTQYF
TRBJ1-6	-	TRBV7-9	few	TGTGCCAGCAGCTTCCCACAGGGCCCTCTCCACTTT	CASSFPQGPLHF
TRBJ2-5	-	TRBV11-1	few	TGTGCCAGCAGCCCCATCCTGGCGACCGGGGGGACCCAGTACTTC	CASSPILATGGTQYF
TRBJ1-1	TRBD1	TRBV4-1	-	TGCGCCAGCAGCCAAGTGACAGGGAGCACTGAAGCTTTCTTT	CASSQVTGSTEAFF
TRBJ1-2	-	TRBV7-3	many	TGTGCCAGCAGCCCCCTCTCGGACGGGGTGGGAGGCTACACCTTC	CASSPLSDGVGGYTF
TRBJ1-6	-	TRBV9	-	TGTGCCAGCAGCGTAGGGAAGGGGTCACCCCTCCACTTT	CASSVGKGSPLHF
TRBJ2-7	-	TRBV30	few	TGTGCCTGGGGTCGGGGTCTAATCGAGCAGTACTTC	CAWGRGLIEQYF
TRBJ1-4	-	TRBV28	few	TGTGCCAGCAGTTTCTCAGGGGCTGCTAATGAAAAACTGTTTTTT	CASSFSGAANEKLFF
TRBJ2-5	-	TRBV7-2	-	TGTGCCAGCAGCTTAGCCGGGAGTCGGGGGCAAGAGACCCAGTACTTC	CASSLAGSRGQETQYF
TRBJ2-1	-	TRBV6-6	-	TGTGCCAGCACTCAGGGGCGGAACAATGAGCAGTTCTTC	CASTQGRNNEQFF
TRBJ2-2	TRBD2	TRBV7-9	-	TGTGCCAGCAGGATAGCGGGGGTGAACACCGGGGAGCTGTTTTTT	CASRIAGVNTGELFF
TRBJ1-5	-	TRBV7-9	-	TGTGCCAGCAGCTTAAGGGCCGGGGATAGCAATCAGCCCCAGCATTTT	CASSLRAGDSNQPQHF
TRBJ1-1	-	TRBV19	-	TGTGCCAGTAGAAGAACATCGAACACTGAAGCTTTCTTT	CASRRTSNTEAFF
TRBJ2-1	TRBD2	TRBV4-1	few	TGCGCCAGCAGCCAAGAAAGGGACGGGGGGGCCGGACGCAATGAGCAGTTCTTC	CASSQERDGGAGRNEQFF
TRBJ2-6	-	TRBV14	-	TGTGCCAGCAGCTCGTTCCGGGCCAACGTCCTGACTTTC	CASSSFRANVLTF
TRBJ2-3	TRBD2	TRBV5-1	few	TGCGCCAGCAGCCGGGGGGGCCGCACAGATACGCAGTATTTT	CASSRGGRTDTQYF
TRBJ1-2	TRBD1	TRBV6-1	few	TGTGCCAGCACCCTAGGCGGGGACAGCTATGGCTACACCTTC	CASTLGGDSYGYTF
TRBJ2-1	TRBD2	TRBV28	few	TGTGCCAGCACCCCGACTAGCGGGGGTGAGCAGTTCTTC	CASTPTSGGEQFF
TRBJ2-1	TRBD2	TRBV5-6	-	TGTGCCAGCAGCTTGGCCCCGCTAGCGGGGGGGCGTGAGCAGTTCTTC	CASSLAPLAGGREQFF
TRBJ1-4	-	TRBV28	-	TGTGCCAGCAGCCTACGGGAAAAACTGTTTTTT	CASSLREKLFF
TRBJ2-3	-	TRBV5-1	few	TGCGCCAGCGGGCCCAGATGGGGCACAGATACGCAGTATTTT	CASGPRWGTDTQYF
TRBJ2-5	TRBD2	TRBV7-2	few	TGTGCCAGCAGCTATTCGACAGCGCGGGGGAACCTAGAGACCCAGTACTTC	CASSYSTARGNLETQYF
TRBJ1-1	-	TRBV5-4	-	TGTGCCAGCAGCCCGGGCGGGCAGGGGATAAACACTGAAGCTTTCTTT	CASSPGGQGINTEAFF
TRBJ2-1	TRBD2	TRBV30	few	TGTGCCTGGAGTAACCAGCGGGACTACAATGAGCAGTTCTTC	CAWSNQRDYNEQFF
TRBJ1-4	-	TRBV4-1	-	TGTGCCAGCAGCCAACGGGGTCTGGAAGAAAAACTGTTTTTT	CASSQRGLEEKLFF
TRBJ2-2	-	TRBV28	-	TGTGCCAGCAGTTTGGGGGGACGAGGCACCGGGGAGCTGTTTTTT	CASSLGGRGTGELFF
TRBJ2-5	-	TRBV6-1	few	TGTGCCAGCAGTGACGGGGTATCCAAGAGAACCCAGTACTTC	CASSDGVSKRTQYF
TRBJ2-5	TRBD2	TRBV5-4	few	TGTGCCAGCAGCCAATCCGGGACTAGCAAAGAGACCCAGTACTTC	CASSQSGTSKETQYF
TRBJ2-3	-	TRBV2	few	TGTGCCAGCAGTGGCCAGGGGAACACAGATACGCAGTATTTT	CASSGQGNTDTQYF
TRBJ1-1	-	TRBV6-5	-	TGTGCCAGCTGGAAGGACAGTACCCGAATTGAAGCTTTCTTT	CASWKDSTRIEAFF
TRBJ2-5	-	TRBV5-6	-	TGTGCCAGCAGCCACAGGGTGCAAGAGACCCAGTACTTC	CASSHRVQETQYF
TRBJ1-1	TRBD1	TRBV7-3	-	TGTGCCAGCAGCTTAGACTCAGGGGGCACTGAAGCTTTCTTT	CASSLDSGGTEAFF
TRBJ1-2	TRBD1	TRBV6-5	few	TGTGCCAGCAGTAACGACAGGGCCAGTCTTGGCTACACCTTC	CASSNDRASLGYTF
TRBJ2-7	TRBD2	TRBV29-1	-	TGCAGCGTTGGGACTAGCGGCTCCTACGAGCAGTACTTC	CSVGTSGSYEQYF